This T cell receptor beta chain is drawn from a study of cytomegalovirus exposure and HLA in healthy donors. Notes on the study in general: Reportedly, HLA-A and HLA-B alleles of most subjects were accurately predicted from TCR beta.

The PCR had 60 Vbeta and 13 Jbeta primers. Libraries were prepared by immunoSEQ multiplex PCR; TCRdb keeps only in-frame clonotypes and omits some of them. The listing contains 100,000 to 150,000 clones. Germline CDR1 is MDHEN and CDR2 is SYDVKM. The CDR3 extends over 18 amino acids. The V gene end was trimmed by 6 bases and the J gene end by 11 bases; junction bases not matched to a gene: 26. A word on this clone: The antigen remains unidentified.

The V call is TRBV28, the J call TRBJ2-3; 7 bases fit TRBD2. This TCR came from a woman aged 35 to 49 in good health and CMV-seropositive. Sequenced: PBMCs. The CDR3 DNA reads TGTGCCAGCAGGGGGACGATCCCATTTGTCCAGCGGGATGGTGGGCAGTATTTT. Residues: CASRGTIPFVQRDGGQYF.